Each of the 8 T cell receptor beta chains below was sequenced from the same sample in a study of graft-versus-host responses after intestinal transplantation. TCRdb keeps only in-frame clones here, not all; method: immunoSEQ multiplex PCR. Of a few thousand clones listed, 35% to 50% were seen once; the top ten hold about 6.4%. Responders (roughly 200,000, CFSE-labeled) were co-plated with roughly 200,000 irradiated, violet-dye-labeled stimulators. The input for sequencing was alloreactive CD8+ T cells from a mixed lymphocyte reaction culture, taken before transplantation. Regarding subset: CFSE-low proliferating T cells sorted from approximately 6-day pre-transplant mixed lymphocyte reaction (GvH or HvG direction). The receptors originated from a human patient who was an organ donor for intestinal transplantation.

This clone is classed as medium-sized (0.01 to 0.1%). This CDR3 is CASSPFLGSYEQYF. CDR3 DNA: TGCGCCAGCAGCCCCTTTCTAGGTTCCTACGAGCAGTACTTC. The chain recombines TRBV4-3 with TRBJ2-7; no clear D gene. This CDR3 contains 14 residues. The V gene lost 4 bases and the J gene lost 1 base, with 11 bases spanning the gap. Germline CDR1 LGHNA, CDR2 YSLEER.

To note about this clone: A read error may produce the germline difference seen at one junction end. This chain joins TRBV7-7 and TRBJ2-6; D unclear. The CDR3 consists of 13 residues. Germline CDR1 reads SSHAT; CDR2 reads FNYEAQ (reference sequence). The CDR3 nucleotides are TGTGCTAGCAGCTTCTACGGGGCCAACGTCCTGACTTTC. This sequence encodes CASSFYGANVLTF. The entire variable domain, with the rest obtained from reference TRBV7-7 and TRBJ2-6, is as follows: GAGVSQSPRYKVTKRGQDVTLRCDPISSHATLYWYQQALGQGPEFLTYFNYEAQPDKSGLPSDRFSAERPEGSISTLTIQRTEQRDSAMYRCASSFYGANVLTFGAGSRLTVL.

This clone is medium-sized. This sequence joins TRBV27 and TRBJ1-1; weak D call: TRBD1 (6 bases). The V gene's germline CDR1 is MNHEY and CDR2 SMNVEV (reference sequence). V lost 1 base to trimming and J lost 3 bases, with 12 bases between them. The CDR3 has 15 residues. For the CDR3, the DNA is TGTGCCAGCAGTTTATATGCCCCAGGGGACACTGAAGCTTTCTTT. Its protein is CASSLYAPGDTEAFF.

This clone was detected only a few times. V usage is TRBV27 and J usage is TRBJ2-3, with D possibly matching TRBD1 (5 bases). Germline V CDR1 and CDR2: MNHEY, SMNVEV (reference sequence). V lost 3 bases and J lost 0, with 10 bases in between. This CDR3 comprises 15 residues. The CDR3 loop is CASSFRAPSTDTQYF. CDR3 bases: TGTGCCAGCAGTTTCAGGGCCCCTAGCACAGATACGCAGTATTTT.

The chain carries TRBV6-5 and TRBJ1-2; the D is unclear. V was shortened by 2 bases and J by 11 bases, with 15 bases between the two germline ends. The CDR3 spans 13 residues. Per the germline V gene, CDR1 is MNHEY and CDR2 is SVGAGI. The CDR3 nucleotides read TGTGCCAGCAGTTACGGGGAGCTCCTTGGGTACACCTTC. Its protein is CASSYGELLGYTF.

This clone was found a few times. The rearrangement joins TRBV6-1 to TRBJ1-1; 8 positions agree with TRBD1. J was trimmed by 2 bases and V by 6 bases; bases with no gene match: 5. The CDR3 runs to 14 residues. Looked up from germline, CDR1 is MNHNS and CDR2 is SASEGT. The CDR3 reads CASRETGDNTEAFF. In DNA, the CDR3 is TGTGCCAGCAGAGAGACAGGGGACAACACTGAAGCTTTCTTT.

This chain links TRBV5-4 with TRBJ2-7, with D possibly TRBD2 on 6 matching bases. V shed 4 bases and J shed 2 bases, with 16 bases lying between them. This CDR3 comprises 15 residues. Germline V lookup: CDR1 SGHNT, CDR2 YYREEE (reference sequence). Here the CDR3 DNA reads TGTGCCAGCAGCCCAGCCGGGACTGGAACCTACGAGCAGTACTTC. Amino acid sequence: CASSPAGTGTYEQYF.

The chain employs TRBV28 and TRBJ2-6, with D possibly being TRBD2 (6 bases). V lost 2 bases and J 2 bases, leaving 7 bases between the germline ends. The germline V gene has CDR1 MDHEN and CDR2 SYDVKM. The CDR3 is 15 amino acids. In DNA form, the CDR3 reads TGTGCCAGCAGTTTACGGAGGGCTGGGGCCAACGTCCTGACTTTC. The encoded protein is CASSLRRAGANVLTF.